These 8 T cell receptor beta chains came from one sample sequenced in a study of T cell responses to AZD1222 COVID-19 vaccine. Measured with immunoSEQ multiplex PCR; TCRdb has only the in-frame clones, and not every one. The repertoire holds roughly 85,000 clones, with just over 90% as singletons. Sequences were derived from peripheral blood, sampled 28 days after the second AZD1222 dose. Receptor source: an adult who received the AZD1222 COVID-19 vaccine.

The chain joins TRBV5-6 to TRBJ2-3; D ambiguous. V was trimmed by 0 bases and J by 4 bases, leaving 6 bases between them. CDR1 is SGHDT, CDR2 YYEEEE, per germline. The CDR3 is 13 residues long. This CDR3 reads CASSLGPSDTQYF. The CDR3 DNA reads as TGTGCCAGCAGCTTGGGACCGTCAGATACGCAGTATTTT. The variable domain in full, with the rest retrieved from reference TRBV5-6 and TRBJ2-3, is DAGVTQSPTHLIKTRGQQVTLRCSPKSGHDTVSWYQQALGQGPQFIFQYYEEEERQRGNFPDRFSGHQFPNYSSELNVNALLLGDSALYLCASSLGPSDTQYFGPGTRLTVL.

This chain connects TRBV19 to TRBJ1-5; no clear D. The germline V gene has CDR1 LNHDA and CDR2 SQIVND (reference sequence). V lost 6 bases and J lost 1, with 7 bases in between. There are 13 residues in the CDR3. DNA of the CDR3: TGTGCCAGTAGATGGGCCAGCAATCAGCCCCAGCATTTT. Amino acids: CASRWASNQPQHF.

The sample holds one count of this clone. Sequence at one end of the junction differs from germline and may be a read error. The same CDR3 also results from other DNA sequences found in this sample. The chain recombines TRBV23-1 with TRBJ2-6; weak D call: TRBD1 (6 bases). TRBV23-1 is placed among ORFs of uncertain function. The CDR3 has 18 amino acids. In DNA form, the CDR3 reads TGCGCCAGCAGTCAAATACGACAGGAGATCTCTGGGGCCAACGTTCTGACTTTC. Its protein is CASSQIRQEISGANVLTF.

This chain links TRBV2 with TRBJ1-5; D is undetermined. CDR3 length: 14 residues. Trimming took 6 bases from V and 3 from J, leaving 12 bases between them. Looked up from germline, CDR1 is SNHLY and CDR2 is FYNNEI. CDR3 bases: TGTGCCAGCAGGGGAGGACGGAACAATCAGCCCCAGCATTTT. It codes for CASRGGRNNQPQHF.

The CDR3 DNA reads as TGTGCCGGGCAGACAGGGGGTGACTATGGCTACACCTTC. It specifies CAGQTGGDYGYTF. The chain has TRBV6-5 and TRBJ1-2, with 9 nucleotides matching TRBD1. This CDR3 has 13 residues. Germline CDR1 MNHEY, CDR2 SVGAGI. J gave up 3 bases and V 11 bases, and 7 bases lay outside the gene matches.

The CDR3 sequence is CASSQAGGVTDTQYF. The CDR3 bases are TGTGCCAGCAGCCAAGCCGGGGGGGTCACAGATACGCAGTATTTT. V and J are TRBV14 and TRBJ2-3; 8 bases agree with TRBD2. Germline V CDR1 and CDR2: SGHDN, FVKESK. With 1 base clipped from V and 2 bases from J, the junction kept 2 bases outside the gene matches. The CDR3 sequence is 15 residues long.

The J gene is TRBJ1-2, the V gene TRBV20-1; TRBD1 matches at 10 bases. Germline loops: CDR1 DFQATT, CDR2 SNEGSKA (reference sequence). V shed 3 bases, J shed 0 bases, and the junction held 7 bases outside the gene matches. The CDR3 has 16 residues. CDR3 DNA sequence: TGCAGTGCTAGTACGGGACAGGGGACACCTAACTATGGCTACACCTTC. Translation: CSASTGQGTPNYGYTF.

This chain uses TRBV4-2 with TRBJ1-1, with 8 positions matching TRBD1. V gave up 1 base and J gave up 10 bases; unmatched junction bases: 14. This CDR3 has 16 amino acids. Germline V lookup: CDR1 LGHNA, CDR2 YNFKEQ. The CDR3, as DNA: TGTGCCAGCAGCCAAGCTTCCCGGCAGGGGGCAACGATAGCTTTCTTT. Its protein product is CASSQASRQGATIAFF.